These 9 T cell receptor beta chains originate from one sample sequenced in a study of T cells after yellow fever vaccination. TCRdb called the 5' RACE reads again in MiXCR, with one record for every CDR3 protein. Of approximately 550,000 distinct CDR3 sequences detected, around an eighth appear once; the ten largest clones hold around 15%. The sequencing used PBMCs, collected on the day of the yellow fever booster vaccination. These receptors were taken from a man in his thirties or forties who received the YFV17D yellow fever vaccine.

This clonotype was detected a few times. The chain uses TRBV7-9 and TRBJ1-3; 7 bases fit TRBD1. The CDR3 is made up of 16 amino acids. From germline, CDR1 is SEHNR and CDR2 FQNEAQ (reference sequence). The ends lost 5 bases at V and 0 bases at J; junction bases unmatched: 7. This CDR3 is CASSRFTGDSGNTIYF. The CDR3 DNA reads as TGTGCCAGCAGCCGATTCACAGGGGACTCTGGAAACACCATATATTTT.

The J gene is TRBJ2-1, the V gene TRBV9, with 10 nucleotides matching TRBD2. J lost 7 bases, V lost 4 bases, and 8 bases had no gene match. The CDR3 contains 15 residues. Germline V gene sequence: CDR1 SGDLS, CDR2 YYNGEE. As DNA, the CDR3 is TGTGCCAGCAGCACCCTAGCGGGAGTGGGAAATGAGCAGTTCTTC. This codes for CASSTLAGVGNEQFF.

The gene calls are TRBV27 and TRBJ2-7; 9 positions match TRBD2. This CDR3 comprises 14 residues. The junction had 9 bases not matched to a gene; V was cut back by 3 bases and J by 9 bases. The germline V gene has CDR1 MNHEY and CDR2 SMNVEV (reference sequence). The CDR3 DNA reads as TGTGCCAGCAGTTTGGCGGGAGGGCCCTCTTCGCAGTACTTC. This gives the protein CASSLAGGPSSQYF.

This clonotype was picked up a small number of times. The chain combines TRBV19 with TRBJ1-5, with D unresolved. This CDR3 region has 13 residues. Germline V CDR1 and CDR2: LNHDA, SQIVND (reference sequence). V lost 7 bases, J lost 3 bases, and 10 bases lay in between. The CDR3 reads CASTHGNNQPQHF. CDR3 sequence (DNA): TGTGCCAGTACCCATGGCAACAATCAGCCCCAGCATTTT.

The chain has TRBV9 and TRBJ2-6, with TRBD1 matching 7 bases. The CDR3 length is 15 residues. Germline V lookup: CDR1 SGDLS, CDR2 YYNGEE. V shed 4 bases and J 4 bases; nucleotides not matched to a gene: 5. The CDR3 DNA sequence: TGTGCCAGCAGCCCGACAGGGCCCGGGGCCAACGTCCTGACTTTC. The encoded protein is CASSPTGPGANVLTF.

A few counts support this clonotype. V usage is TRBV5-4 and J usage is TRBJ2-1; D assignment may be TRBD1 or TRBD2 (6 bases each). The V gene's germline CDR1 is SGHNT and CDR2 YYREEE (reference sequence). The CDR3 sequence is 15 residues long. The ends were cut back, 3 bases at V and 4 bases at J, with 14 bases in the middle. The CDR3 bases are TGTGCCAGCAGCTCGGGACAAGGGGGGTACAATGAGCAGTTCTTC. As protein: CASSSGQGGYNEQFF.

This clonotype was found a few times. The chain joins TRBV5-6 to TRBJ2-3; unclear D gene. The CDR3 length is 14 residues. Trimming left V 4 bases short and J 3 bases short, with 12 bases between. Looked up from germline, CDR1 is SGHDT and CDR2 is YYEEEE. The chain's CDR3 is CASSPDGGTDTQYF. CDR3 nucleotides: TGTGCCAGCAGCCCTGACGGTGGGACAGATACGCAGTATTTT.

The table lists this clonotype with a few counts. The chain uses TRBV24-1 and TRBJ2-1, with 8 positions matching TRBD2. Looked up from germline, CDR1 is KGHDR and CDR2 is SFDVKD. The junction had 9 bases not matched to a gene; V was cut back by 5 bases and J by 7 bases. The CDR3 has 15 amino acids. The CDR3 reads CATSVPAGGQNEQFF. DNA for the CDR3: TGTGCCACCAGTGTGCCGGCGGGAGGTCAGAATGAGCAGTTCTTC.

This chain connects TRBV7-2 to TRBJ2-1, with D unresolved. This CDR3 region has 15 residues. Germline V gene data show CDR1 as SGHTA and CDR2 as FQGNSA. V lost 2 bases and J 2 bases, leaving 10 bases between the germline ends. This CDR3 is CASSLSWLAYNEQFF. For the CDR3, the DNA is TGTGCCAGCAGCTTATCGTGGCTAGCCTACAATGAGCAGTTCTTC.